These T cell receptor beta chains were read from a single sample in a study of cytomegalovirus exposure and HLA in healthy donors. The method was immunoSEQ multiplex PCR; TCRdb's version includes in-frame clones alone and lacks a portion of them. The specimen's table records 100,000 to 150,000 clones. The material sequenced was PBMCs. The receptors were gathered from a man aged 18 to 29 in good health and CMV-seronegative. CDR3s include the opening cysteine and the closing phenylalanine or tryptophan. D genes are given only for firm matches.

j_call cdr3_length d_call v_call cdr3_aa
TRBJ1-2 16 - TRBV7-2 CASSPQGGGIYGGYTF
TRBJ2-3 18 TRBD2 TRBV7-2 CASSPRTSGGSSTDTQYF
TRBJ2-3 13 - TRBV29-1 CSVIRAGTDTQYF
TRBJ2-7 14 TRBD1 TRBV14 CASSQDGTDYEQYF
TRBJ2-1 13 - TRBV27 CASSLRGYNEQFF
TRBJ2-7 13 TRBD1 TRBV7-8 CASSRINRGEQYF
TRBJ2-7 15 TRBD1 TRBV19 CASSSIRDRPYEQYF
TRBJ2-5 15 - TRBV4-1 CASSQANLAAETQYF
TRBJ2-7 10 - TRBV20-1 CSAIDNEQYF
TRBJ1-1 13 - TRBV6-5 CASSDGGSTEAFF
TRBJ1-3 15 - TRBV29-1 CSVEDLGGSGNTIYF
TRBJ1-2 14 - TRBV5-1 CASSLAGGVDGYTF
TRBJ1-1 14 - TRBV7-2 CASSGAGVNTEAFF
TRBJ1-1 16 TRBD1 TRBV7-8 CASSFVTGTGGTEAFF
TRBJ1-2 13 - TRBV25-1 CASSEYRAGGYTF